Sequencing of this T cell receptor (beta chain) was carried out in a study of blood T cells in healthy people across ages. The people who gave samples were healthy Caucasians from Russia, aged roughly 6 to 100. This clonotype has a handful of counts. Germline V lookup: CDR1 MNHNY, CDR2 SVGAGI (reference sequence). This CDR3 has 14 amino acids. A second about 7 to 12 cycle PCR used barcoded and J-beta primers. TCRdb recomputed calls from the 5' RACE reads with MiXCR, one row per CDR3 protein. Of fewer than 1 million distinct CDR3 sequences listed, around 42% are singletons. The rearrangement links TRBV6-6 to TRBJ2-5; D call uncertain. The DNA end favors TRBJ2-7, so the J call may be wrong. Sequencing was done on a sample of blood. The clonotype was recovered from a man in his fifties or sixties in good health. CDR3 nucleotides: TGTGCCAGCAGTTACTCGAACAGTTTTGACGAGCAGTACTTC. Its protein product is CASSYSNSFDEQYF.